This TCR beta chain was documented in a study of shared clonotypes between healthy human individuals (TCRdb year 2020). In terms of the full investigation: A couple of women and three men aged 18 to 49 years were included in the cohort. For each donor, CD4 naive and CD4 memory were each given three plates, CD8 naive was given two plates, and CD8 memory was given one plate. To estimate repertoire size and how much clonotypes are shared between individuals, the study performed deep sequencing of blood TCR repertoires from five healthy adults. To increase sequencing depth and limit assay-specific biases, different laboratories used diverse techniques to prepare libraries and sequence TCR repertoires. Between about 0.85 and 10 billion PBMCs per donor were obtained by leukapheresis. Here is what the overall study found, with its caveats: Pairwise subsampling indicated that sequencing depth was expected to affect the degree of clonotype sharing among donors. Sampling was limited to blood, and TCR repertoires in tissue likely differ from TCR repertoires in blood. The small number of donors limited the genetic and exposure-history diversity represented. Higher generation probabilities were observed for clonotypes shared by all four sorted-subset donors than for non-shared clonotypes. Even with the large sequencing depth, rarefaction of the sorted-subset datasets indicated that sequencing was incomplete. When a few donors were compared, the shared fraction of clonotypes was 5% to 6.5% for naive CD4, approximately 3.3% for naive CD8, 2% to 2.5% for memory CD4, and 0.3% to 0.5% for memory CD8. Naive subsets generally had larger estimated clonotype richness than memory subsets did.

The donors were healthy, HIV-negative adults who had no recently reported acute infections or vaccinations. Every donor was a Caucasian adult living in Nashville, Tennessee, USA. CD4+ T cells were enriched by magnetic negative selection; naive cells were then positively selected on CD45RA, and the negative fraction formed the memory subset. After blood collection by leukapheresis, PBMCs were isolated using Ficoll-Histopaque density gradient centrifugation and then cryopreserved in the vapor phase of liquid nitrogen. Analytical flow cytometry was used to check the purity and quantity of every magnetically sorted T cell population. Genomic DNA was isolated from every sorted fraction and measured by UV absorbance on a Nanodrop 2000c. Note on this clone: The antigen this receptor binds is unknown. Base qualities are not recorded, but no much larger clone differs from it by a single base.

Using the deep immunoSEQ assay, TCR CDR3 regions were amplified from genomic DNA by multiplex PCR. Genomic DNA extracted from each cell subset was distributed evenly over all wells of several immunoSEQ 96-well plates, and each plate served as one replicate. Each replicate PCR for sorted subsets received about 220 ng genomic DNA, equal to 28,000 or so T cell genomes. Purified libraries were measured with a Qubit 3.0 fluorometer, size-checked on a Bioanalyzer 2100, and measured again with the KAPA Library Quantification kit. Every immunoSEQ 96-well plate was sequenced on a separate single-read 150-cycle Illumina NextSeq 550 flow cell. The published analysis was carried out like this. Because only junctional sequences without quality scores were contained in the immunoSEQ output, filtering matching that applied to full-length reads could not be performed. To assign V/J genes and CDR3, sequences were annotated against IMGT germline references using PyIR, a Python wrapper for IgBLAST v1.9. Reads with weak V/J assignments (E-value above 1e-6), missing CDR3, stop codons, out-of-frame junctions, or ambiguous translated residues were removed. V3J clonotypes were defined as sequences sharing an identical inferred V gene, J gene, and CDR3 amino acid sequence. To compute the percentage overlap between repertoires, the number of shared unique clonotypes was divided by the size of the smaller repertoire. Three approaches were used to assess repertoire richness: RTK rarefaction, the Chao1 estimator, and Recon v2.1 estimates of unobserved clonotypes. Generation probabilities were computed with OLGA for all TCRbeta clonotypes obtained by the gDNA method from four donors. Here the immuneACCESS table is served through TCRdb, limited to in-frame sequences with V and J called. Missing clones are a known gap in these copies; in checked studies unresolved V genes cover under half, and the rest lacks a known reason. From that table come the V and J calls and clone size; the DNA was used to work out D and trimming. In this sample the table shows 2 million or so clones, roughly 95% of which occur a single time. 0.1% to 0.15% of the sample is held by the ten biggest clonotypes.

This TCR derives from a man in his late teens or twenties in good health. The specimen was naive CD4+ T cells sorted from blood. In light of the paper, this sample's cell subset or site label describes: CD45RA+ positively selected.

Here is the DNA: TGTGCCAGCAGTACCGTTGGGGAGCAGTTCTTC. Its translation reads: CASSTVGEQFF. The rearranged segments are TRBV6-5 and TRBJ2-1, with no D gene named confidently. For CDR1 and CDR2, the germline V gene lists MNHEY and SVGAGI. V is shortened by 5 bases, J by 10 bases, and the region joining them spans 9 bases. Inclusive of the bounding cysteine and phenylalanine, the CDR3 is 11 residues long. Only the CDR3 portion is preserved as DNA: 33 bases, with reading frame beginning at the first base.